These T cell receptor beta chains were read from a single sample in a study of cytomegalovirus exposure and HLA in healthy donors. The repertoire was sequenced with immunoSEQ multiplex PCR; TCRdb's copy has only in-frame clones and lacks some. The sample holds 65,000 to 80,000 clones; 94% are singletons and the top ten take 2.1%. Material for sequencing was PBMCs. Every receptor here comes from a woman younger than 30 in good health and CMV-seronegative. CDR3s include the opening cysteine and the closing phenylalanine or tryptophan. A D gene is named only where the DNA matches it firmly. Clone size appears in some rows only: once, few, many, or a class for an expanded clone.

TGCGCCAGCAGCTTGGGGTGGCAGTCATCCGTGGAGGGCTACACCTTC	CASSLGWQSSVEGYTF	.	TRBV5-1	TRBJ1-2	.
TGCGCCAGCAGCCAAAGGGGGACAGGGTATGGCTACACCTTC	CASSQRGTGYGYTF	TRBD1	TRBV4-3	TRBJ1-2	.
TGTGCCACCAGAGGGTGGGGGGACCCCTCTGGGGCCAACGTCCTGACTTTC	CATRGWGDPSGANVLTF	.	TRBV15	TRBJ2-6	once
TGTGCCAGCAGCTTCGGTTGGGGGCTAGCGGGAGAGGAGACCCAGTACTTC	CASSFGWGLAGEETQYF	TRBD2	TRBV5-5	TRBJ2-5	.
TGTGCCAGCAGCTTAGCCCCTAGCGGGAGGGAGCAGTTCTTC	CASSLAPSGREQFF	TRBD2	TRBV7-6	TRBJ2-1	.
TGTGCCAGCAGCTTAGAAACAGGGAGCACAGATACGCAGTATTTT	CASSLETGSTDTQYF	.	TRBV7-9	TRBJ2-3	.
TGTGCCTGGAGTCCCACTCGATCGAATTACAATGAGCAGTTCTTC	CAWSPTRSNYNEQFF	.	TRBV30	TRBJ2-1	.
TGTGCCTGTCGGGGGACCTTGGGCTATGGCTACACCTTC	CACRGTLGYGYTF	.	TRBV30	TRBJ1-2	.
TGTGCCAGCAGCGAATGGACACCAAGTTTCTCAACTAATGAAAAACTGTTTTTT	CASSEWTPSFSTNEKLFF	.	TRBV6-1	TRBJ1-4	.
TGCGCCAGAAATATAGTAATTTCGTGGGGCTACACCTTC	CARNIVISWGYTF	.	TRBV10-1	TRBJ1-2	.
TGTGCCAGCAGCTTCTTTAGCATGAACACCGGGGAGCTGTTTTTT	CASSFFSMNTGELFF	.	TRBV11-2	TRBJ2-2	.
TGTGCCAGCAGTGAAGGGACTAGCGGCACAGATACGCAGTATTTT	CASSEGTSGTDTQYF	TRBD2	TRBV6-4	TRBJ2-3	.
TGTGTCACAGCACGCCCCAATGACAGGGACGGCACAGATACGCAGTATTTT	CVTARPNDRDGTDTQYF	TRBD1	TRBV28	TRBJ2-3	.
TGTGCCAGCAGTAACAGCCCATCCTACGAGCAGTACTTC	CASSNSPSYEQYF	.	TRBV2	TRBJ2-7	.
TGTGCCAGCAGTTTATTGTGGCAGGGCGGCGAGACCCAGTACTTC	CASSLLWQGGETQYF	.	TRBV27	TRBJ2-5	.
TGTGCCAGCAGCTTAAGCCTGAATCAGCCCCAGCATTTT	CASSLSLNQPQHF	.	TRBV7-8	TRBJ1-5	.
TGTGCCAGCAGCTTGGGTGGGCCGTCTAATTCACCCCTCCACTTT	CASSLGGPSNSPLHF	.	TRBV5-4	TRBJ1-6	.
TGCGCCAGCAGTGAGTCGGGGACAGGGTTCAATCAGCCCCAGCATTTT	CASSESGTGFNQPQHF	TRBD1	TRBV10-2	TRBJ1-5	.
TGTGCCAGCAGCTTACCGGCAGGGGAACCCCCCGGGGAGCTGTTTTTT	CASSLPAGEPPGELFF	.	TRBV7-9	TRBJ2-2	.
TGTGTCACAAAGCCGACCCCGGAAGGGAGTTCAGAAGCTTTCTTT	CVTKPTPEGSSEAFF	.	TRBV19	TRBJ1-1	.
TGTGCCATCAGTGAATTGACTAGCGGGGTCAATGAGCAGTTCTTC	CAISELTSGVNEQFF	TRBD2	TRBV10-3	TRBJ2-1	.
TGTGCCAGCTCCCCGGGACAGTACTCCTACGAGCAGTACTTC	CASSPGQYSYEQYF	TRBD1	TRBV27	TRBJ2-7	.
TGTGCCATCAGTGATAGTGGGCAAATTAACACTGAAGCTTTCTTT	CAISDSGQINTEAFF	.	TRBV10-3	TRBJ1-1	once
TGTGCCAGCAGTACTCAGGGGAAAGAGACCCAGTACTTC	CASSTQGKETQYF	.	TRBV6-6	TRBJ2-5	.
TGTGCCAGTAGCATAACTAGCGGGGGGGCCGTGCAGTTCTTC	CASSITSGGAVQFF	TRBD2	TRBV19	TRBJ2-1	.
TGTGCCAGCTCACCTCAAGCTGGTGGAGGGAATTACCTTATGAACACTGAAGCTTTCTTT	CASSPQAGGGNYLMNTEAFF	.	TRBV18	TRBJ1-1	.
TGTGCTAGCGAGGGACAGGGGGCATACGAGCAGTACTTC	CASEGQGAYEQYF	TRBD1	TRBV28	TRBJ2-7	.
TGTGCCAGCAGCCAAACGACAGGGACGGGCAATCAGCCCCAGCATTTT	CASSQTTGTGNQPQHF	TRBD1	TRBV4-2	TRBJ1-5	.
TGCGCCAGCAGCTTGGGGGATTCGTGGTCTAGCGGTAGCTCCTACAATGAGCAGTTCTTC	CASSLGDSWSSGSSYNEQFF	TRBD2	TRBV5-1	TRBJ2-1	.
TGTGCCAGCAGCTTTGCTAGCGGGGTGGGGGAGACCCAGTACTTC	CASSFASGVGETQYF	TRBD2	TRBV7-8	TRBJ2-5	.
TGCGCCAGCAGCCAAGCTGACATCGACACCGGGGAGCTGTTTTTT	CASSQADIDTGELFF	.	TRBV4-3	TRBJ2-2	.
TGTGCCAGTAGTTCCCGGACAAGTAGCACAGATACGCAGTATTTT	CASSSRTSSTDTQYF	.	TRBV19	TRBJ2-3	.
TGTGCCAGCAGCCGGACGGCGGGGGGGCAATACGAGCAGTACTTC	CASSRTAGGQYEQYF	TRBD2	TRBV7-2	TRBJ2-7	.
TGTGCCAGCAGATCTTACAGGGTTTCCACTGAAGCTTTCTTT	CASRSYRVSTEAFF	.	TRBV6-1	TRBJ1-1	.
TGTGCCAGCAGCTCAGGGTCCATTAATGAAAAACTGTTTTTT	CASSSGSINEKLFF	.	TRBV5-8	TRBJ1-4	.
TGTGCCAGCAGTGGGACAGAACCGGCGAACACTGAAGCTTTCTTT	CASSGTEPANTEAFF	.	TRBV6-1	TRBJ1-1	.
TGTGCCAGCAGTGAAAGTTCATTGCGGGGATACACTGAAGCTTTCTTT	CASSESSLRGYTEAFF	.	TRBV6-1	TRBJ1-1	.
TGTGCCAGCAGCGGGGACAGGGGGCTGACTGAAGCTTTCTTT	CASSGDRGLTEAFF	TRBD1	TRBV5-6	TRBJ1-1	.
TGTGCCAGCAGCACCCGACAGGGAGTAGAGACCCAGTACTTC	CASSTRQGVETQYF	TRBD1	TRBV7-6	TRBJ2-5	.